The 8 T cell receptor beta chains below all came from one sample that was sequenced in a study of blood T cell repertoires in COVID-19. Generated by immunoSEQ multiplex PCR, the TCRdb table keeps only in-frame clones and is missing some. The data show about 200,000 clones, with around nine tenths seen just once and about a sixth held by the top ten. The specimen sequenced was peripheral blood. The receptors originated from a man aged 45 to 65 with COVID-19, enrolled during active disease.

This clone was counted a single time. The V gene is TRBV6-2 or TRBV6-3, the J gene TRBJ2-7; D is perhaps TRBD1 (5 bases). Germline-derived CDR1 and CDR2 are MNHEY and SVGEGT. The CDR3 consists of 13 residues. The V end was cut by 4 bases, the J end by 3 bases, with 10 bases between. In DNA form, the CDR3 reads TGTGCCAGCAGTTTAATTGACAGCTACGAGCAGTACTTC. This codes for CASSLIDSYEQYF.

The chain couples TRBV19 to TRBJ2-5, with TRBD1 matching 7 bases. Germline loops: CDR1 LNHDA, CDR2 SQIVND (reference sequence). The CDR3 extends over 16 amino acids. After removal of 8 bases from V and 2 bases from J, the junction contained 14 bases not matched to a gene. DNA for the CDR3: TGTGCCAGTGGGGACACCGGGACAGCCCTACAAGAGACCCAGTACTTC. Encoded protein: CASGDTGTALQETQYF. Variable domain in full (rest from reference TRBV19 and TRBJ2-5): DGGITQSPKYLFRKEGQNVTLSCEQNLNHDAMYWYRQDPGQGLRLIYYSQIVNDFQKGDIAEGYSVSREKKESFPLTVTSAQKNPTAFYLCASGDTGTALQETQYFGPGTRLLVL.

The chain employs TRBV4-1 and TRBJ1-4; 7 bases align to TRBD1. V lost 0 bases, J lost 8 bases, and 12 bases stayed unmatched. The CDR3 is made up of 17 amino acids. From germline, CDR1 is MGHRA and CDR2 YSYEKL. The CDR3 nucleotides are TGCGCCAGCAGCCAAGATCACGGAGGGGGCAATTGGGAAAAACTGTTTTTT. It yields the protein CASSQDHGGGNWEKLFF.

CDR3: CASSVRRGGRDEQYF. CDR3 DNA sequence: TGTGCCAGTAGTGTGCGCCGGGGGGGCCGCGACGAGCAGTACTTC. The chain joins TRBV19 to TRBJ2-7, with 8 bases lining up with TRBD2. Looked up from germline, CDR1 is LNHDA and CDR2 is SQIVND (reference sequence). The CDR3 length is 15 residues. V lost 5 bases to trimming and J lost 5 bases; unmatched junction nucleotides: 11.

The CDR3 loop reads CASGLRSYEQYF. The CDR3 DNA sequence: TGCGCCAGCGGACTACGATCCTACGAGCAGTACTTC. V is TRBV10-2 and J is TRBJ2-7; a weak D match, TRBD2 (6 bases). V lost 8 bases to trimming and J lost 1 base, with 9 bases between them. The CDR3 is 12 amino acids. Per germline, CDR1 WSHSY and CDR2 SAAADI.

The V and J genes are TRBV20-1 and TRBJ2-7; 7 nucleotides agree with TRBD1. The CDR3 is 15 amino acids. Germline V CDR1 and CDR2: DFQATT, SNEGSKA (reference sequence). The trim removed 3 bases at V and 6 bases at J, leaving 14 bases unmatched. CDR3 coding DNA: TGCAGTGCTAGTCCCTCTATGACAGGGTCTTCCGAGCAGTACTTC. Translating gives CSASPSMTGSSEQYF.

This sequence joins TRBV9 and TRBJ2-3; D is unclear. With 0 bases removed from V and 5 bases from J, the gap between germline ends came to 10 bases. CDR1 SGDLS and CDR2 YYNGEE come from the germline V gene. The CDR3 contains 14 residues. CDR3 nucleotides: TGTGCCAGCAGCGTAGGGGCCGTGGGAGATACGCAGTATTTT. It specifies CASSVGAVGDTQYF.

The chain uses TRBV14 and TRBJ1-1, with D possibly being TRBD1 (6 bases). The CDR3 length is 18 residues. Germline assignment: CDR1 SGHDN and CDR2 FVKESK. V was cut by 0 bases and J by 0 bases, with 17 bases left in between. The CDR3 region has the DNA TGTGCCAGCAGCCAAGATGGGTATAGGACAGTCATGAACACTGAAGCTTTCTTT. This codes for CASSQDGYRTVMNTEAFF.